Given below is one T cell receptor (beta chain) in context. The sample comes from a study of blood T cell repertoires in COVID-19. At the level of the study: Donors in the United States, Italy and Spain gave samples during acute or convalescent COVID-19. T cells, B-cell-depleted T cells, or PBMCs provided the cDNA or gDNA that served as material.

In the original workflow: Scientists estimated how many nucleated cells there were by amplifying reference gene primers. Produced via immunoSEQ multiplex PCR; TCRdb's table is partial and in-frame only. V and J calls and clone size follow that table, whereas D and trimming were derived from the DNA. The sample has over 45,000 clones, 82% seen once. In germline, CDR1 is SEHNR, CDR2 FQNEAQ (reference sequence). The CDR3 totals 13 residues. Trimming took off 3 bases at V and 1 base at J, with 6 bases between the two ends. This clonotype was obtained from a middle-aged man with acute or convalescent COVID-19. The source material was peripheral blood. The rearrangement uses TRBV7-9 and TRBJ1-1; the D is unclear. The CDR3 DNA follows: TGTGCCAGCAGCTTTGGAGGGAACACTGAAGCTTTCTTT. This codes for CASSFGGNTEAFF.